This TCR beta chain was recorded in a study of shared clonotypes between healthy human individuals. V lost 1 base to trimming and J lost 5 bases, with 17 bases between them. Germline V gene data show CDR1 as KGHSH and CDR2 as LQKENI. The CDR3 is 16 amino acids. Within Nashville, Tennessee resided all donors, each a Caucasian adult. Repertoires were generated with immunoSEQ multiplex PCR, while TCRdb's copy carries only in-frame clones and drops some. The table lists some 1.5 million clones, approximately 97% of them singletons. Whole-study results and caveats: Several donors had about 5% of their naive CD4 clonotypes in common.

A word on this clone: Its antigen remains unknown.

V usage is TRBV18 and J usage is TRBJ1-1; no clear D gene. The sequenced sample consisted of naive CD4+ T cells sorted from blood. Subset given: CD45RA+ positively selected. The receptor was isolated from a man aged 25-45 years in good health. CDR3 protein: CASSPLEGLLGTEAFF. For the CDR3, the DNA is TGTGCCAGCTCACCACTGGAAGGACTGTTAGGGACTGAAGCTTTCTTT.